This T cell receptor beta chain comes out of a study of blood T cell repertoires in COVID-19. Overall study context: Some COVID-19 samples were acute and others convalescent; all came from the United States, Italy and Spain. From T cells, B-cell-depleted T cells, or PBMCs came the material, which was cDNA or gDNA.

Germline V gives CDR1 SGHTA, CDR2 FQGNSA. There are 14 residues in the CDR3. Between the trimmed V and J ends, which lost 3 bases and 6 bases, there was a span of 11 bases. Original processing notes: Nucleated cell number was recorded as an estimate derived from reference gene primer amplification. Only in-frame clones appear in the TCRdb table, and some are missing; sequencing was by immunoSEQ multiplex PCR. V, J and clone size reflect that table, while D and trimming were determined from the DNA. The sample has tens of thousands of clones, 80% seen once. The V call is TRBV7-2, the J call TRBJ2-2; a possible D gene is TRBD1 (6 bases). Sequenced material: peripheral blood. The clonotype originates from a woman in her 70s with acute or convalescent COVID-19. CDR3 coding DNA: TGTGCCAGCAGCTTTCAGGGGTCCTCCGGGGAGCTGTTTTTT. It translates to CASSFQGSSGELFF.